This entry describes one T cell receptor (beta chain). Its specificity is unknown. The sample comes from a study of T-cell reconstitution after alpha-beta-depleted transplantation in children. CDR3 size: 16 residues. The V gene end was trimmed by 7 bases and the J gene end by 5 bases; junction bases not matched to a gene: 8. The germline gives CDR1 MNHNS, CDR2 SASEGT. Molecular barcoding with unique molecular identifiers was used for the TCRbeta library. TCRdb recomputed calls from the PCR reads with MiXCR, one row per CDR3 protein. The sample lists approximately 350,000 distinct CDR3 sequences; around 15% were seen once. Study results and limitations: Most T-cell counts and diversity one year after the transplant came from T cells that were newly produced. Surviving recipient T cells and thymic progenitors produced the high day-60 TCRbeta diversity seen in some patients. After transplant, at about two months, alpha-beta T cells were reportedly derived from several hundred expanded graft clones.

The clonotype comes from a male patient under 10 years old who had a stem cell transplant for acute lymphoblastic leukemia, so the T cells may come from the graft donor. This sample comprised PBMCs, mostly from graft donor cells, obtained 360 days after TCRalphabeta/CD19-depleted stem cell transplant. The rearrangement joins TRBV6-1 to TRBJ2-3; 14 bases line up with TRBD2. CDR3 loop: CASNPGLAGAIDTQYF. In DNA form, the CDR3 reads TGTGCCAGCAACCCGGGACTAGCGGGAGCAATAGATACGCAGTATTTT.